The 6 T cell receptor beta chains presented below share a single source sample, sequenced in a study of blood T cell repertoires in COVID-19. The assay was immunoSEQ multiplex PCR, and TCRdb's table has in-frame clones only and misses some. The sample consists of 300,000 or so clones, roughly 87% of them appearing once. Specimen: PBMCs or T cells enriched from blood (not recorded which). These TCRs come from a woman in her thirties who had recovered from COVID-19.

This rearrangement joins TRBV28 to TRBJ1-6, with 7 bases that match TRBD1. Trimming took 5 bases from V and 10 from J; bases not matched to a gene: 11. Germline assignment: CDR1 MDHEN and CDR2 SYDVKM. CDR3 length equals 15 residues. The CDR3 here is CASSAQGPAGSPLHF. CDR3 DNA: TGTGCCAGCAGTGCACAGGGGCCCGCAGGATCACCCCTCCACTTT.

This rearrangement joins TRBV28 to TRBJ1-2, with D perhaps matching TRBD1 (5 bases). The CDR3 loop spans 12 amino acids. Trimming removed 5 bases at V and 10 bases at J, with 14 bases between. The germline V gene encodes CDR1 MDHEN and CDR2 SYDVKM. The CDR3 DNA is TGTGCCAGCAGTGACAGCCGTTGGGACTACACCTTC. It yields the protein CASSDSRWDYTF.

The V and J genes are TRBV24-1 and TRBJ2-5; the match to TRBD2 covers 10 bases. The ends lost 5 bases at V and 4 bases at J; junction bases unmatched: 6. The CDR3 spans 15 residues. The germline CDR1 and CDR2 sequences are KGHDR and SFDVKD. CDR3 region: CATSAIAGGTETQYF. DNA for the CDR3: TGTGCCACCAGTGCCATAGCGGGGGGAACAGAGACCCAGTACTTC.

The chain has TRBV12-2 and TRBJ2-5; TRBD2, the table's D call, lacks a check against the DNA. TRBV12-2 is recorded as a pseudogene. This CDR3 is 14 amino acids long. The CDR3 DNA reads as TGTGCAAGTCGCTCCCCCCGGGGGGGAGAGACCCAGTACTTC. This codes for CASRSPRGGETQYF.

This clone was seen once. This CDR3 reads CATSQETYEQYF. CDR3 bases: TGTGCCACCTCACAGGAGACCTACGAGCAGTACTTC. The gene calls are TRBV19 and TRBJ2-7; perhaps TRBD1 as D (5 bases). Trimming took off 10 bases at V and 2 bases at J, with 12 bases between the two ends. The length of the CDR3 is 12 residues. CDR1 LNHDA and CDR2 SQIVND come from the germline V gene (reference sequence).

The J gene is TRBJ2-3, the V gene TRBV9, with D maybe TRBD2 (5 bases). The CDR3 contains 14 residues. Germline V gene lookup returns CDR1 SGDLS and CDR2 YYNGEE. V was shortened by 1 base and J by 4 bases, with 10 bases between the two germline ends. The CDR3 bases are TGTGCCAGCAGCGTATTAACTAGTGCAGATACGCAGTATTTT. Translation gives CASSVLTSADTQYF.